These T cell receptor beta chains were read from a single sample in a study of T cell repertoires in cytomegalovirus infection. TCRdb used MiXCR to reprocess the reads, holding one entry per CDR3 protein. The data contain about 900,000 distinct CDR3 sequences, 31% of them seen just once; the ten biggest clones take up around an eighth. These receptors' targets are unknown. Sequences were derived from cultured CD8+ T cells from PBMCs, sampled from culture after CMV antigen stimulation. Receptors were obtained from a human donor in good health (CMV status not recorded). Some clones in this sample may be carry-over from other donors' samples. CDR3s include the opening cysteine and the closing phenylalanine or tryptophan. Each record gives: clone size, D gene, CDR3 length, J gene, V gene, CDR3 DNA, CDR3 protein. D genes are given only for firm matches. A clone size is listed for some rows: how often the clone was seen (once, few, many), or a class if it is expanded.

>few|NA|15|TRBJ1-2|TRBV6-1
TGTGCCACCTTGTCGCGGGACGGAGCCTCCTATGGCTACACCTTC
CATLSRDGASYGYTF
>NA|TRBD1|17|TRBJ1-1|TRBV5-4
TGTGCCAGCAGCTCCGGGCACCAGGGACAGAGGGTCACTGAAGCTTTCTTT
CASSSGHQGQRVTEAFF
>few|NA|13|TRBJ1-4|TRBV24-1
TGTGCCACCAGCCAGGGTACCGTTGAAAAACTGTTTTTT
CATSQGTVEKLFF
>many|NA|14|TRBJ1-1|TRBV7-6
TGTGCCAGCAGCTTAGTGGACTCGAACACTGAAGCTTTCTTT
CASSLVDSNTEAFF
>many|TRBD2|16|TRBJ2-1|TRBV7-2
TGTGCCAGCAGCCCCTGGGCTAGCGGGGGGGCCGGTGAGCAGTTCTTC
CASSPWASGGAGEQFF
>NA|TRBD1|13|TRBJ1-2|TRBV19
TGTGCCAGTGCAGGACAGGCGATCTATGGCTACACCTTC
CASAGQAIYGYTF
>few|NA|13|TRBJ2-7|TRBV7-9
TGTGCCAGCAGCTCCCAGCTCTCCTACGAGCAGTACTTC
CASSSQLSYEQYF
>few|NA|16|TRBJ1-5|TRBV6-2/TRBV6-3
TGTGCCAGCAGTGGGCGGGGACCCCGAAGCAATCAGCCCCAGCATTTT
CASSGRGPRSNQPQHF
>NA|NA|14|TRBJ1-5|TRBV4-1
TGCGCCAGCAGCCAAAGAGCGTCGAATCAGCCCCAGCATTTT
CASSQRASNQPQHF
>once|TRBD2|16|TRBJ2-1|TRBV9
TGTGCCAGCAGCGTAGTTAGTAGCGGGGGTTACGATGAGCAGTTCTTC
CASSVVSSGGYDEQFF
>NA|NA|13|TRBJ1-2|TRBV5-1
TGCGCCAGCAGAGCCGCCGTCAGGAGAGGCTACACCTTC
CASRAAVRRGYTF
>NA|TRBD1|15|TRBJ2-1|TRBV27
TGTGCCAGCAGTTTGACAGGGGACAAATACAATGAGCAGTTCTTC
CASSLTGDKYNEQFF
>NA|NA|16|TRBJ2-3|TRBV5-6
TGTGCCAGCAGCTTGGCTGGGCGGGGGCGCACAGATACGCAGTATTTT
CASSLAGRGRTDTQYF
>few|NA|14|TRBJ1-1|TRBV10-3
TGTGCCATCACCAGGGGCGGTCCCAGCACTGAAGCTTTCTTT
CAITRGGPSTEAFF
>few|TRBD1|17|TRBJ1-4|TRBV7-9
TGTGCCAGCAGACAGGGGGCAGAACGCTTTACTAATGAAAAACTGTTTTTT
CASRQGAERFTNEKLFF
>NA|TRBD1|16|TRBJ2-3|TRBV2
TGTGTCAGCAGTACACAGGGGGCACCTAGCACAGATACGCAGTATTTT
CVSSTQGAPSTDTQYF
>few|TRBD1|15|TRBJ1-1|TRBV28
TGTGCCAGCAGTCTGAAACAGGGGGCGAGCACTGAAGCTTTCTTT
CASSLKQGASTEAFF
>few|TRBD2|15|TRBJ2-5|TRBV6-1
TGTGCCACCATAATGTCAGCGGGGGTCCAAGAGACCCAGTACTTC
CATIMSAGVQETQYF
>once|NA|15|TRBJ1-6|TRBV27
TGTGCCAGCAGTCCCCCCCCGGCAGGGAACTCACCCCTCCACTTT
CASSPPPAGNSPLHF
>NA|NA|12|TRBJ2-4|TRBV19
TGTGCCAGTAGTATTGACGGGGGCATTCAGTACTTC
CASSIDGGIQYF
>few|NA|16|TRBJ1-3|TRBV7-6
TGTGCCAGCAGCTTAGAAGCAGTCGATGCTGGAAACACCATATATTTT
CASSLEAVDAGNTIYF
>few|NA|14|TRBJ2-7|TRBV6-5
TGTGCCAGCAGAATCGACAGGTGGGCTGAGGAGCAGTACTTC
CASRIDRWAEEQYF
>few|NA|13|TRBJ2-7|TRBV12-3/TRBV12-4
TGTGCCAGCAGGGTAAGCGGGTCCTACGAGCAGTACTTC
CASRVSGSYEQYF
>NA|NA|17|TRBJ1-2|TRBV13
TGTGCCAGCAGCTTAGGGGCAGGGGAGCGGAGTAACTATGGCTACACCTTC
CASSLGAGERSNYGYTF
>NA|NA|12|TRBJ2-5|TRBV7-6
TGTGCCAGCAGCTCCTTGAGAGAGACCCAGTACTTC
CASSSLRETQYF
>NA|NA|11|TRBJ1-2|TRBV5-4
TGTGCCAGCAGCACAACTTATGGCTACACCTTC
CASSTTYGYTF
>many|TRBD1|15|TRBJ1-5|TRBV7-6
TGTGCCAGCAGCCCCGGGACAGATAGCAATCAGCCCCAGCATTTT
CASSPGTDSNQPQHF
>few|TRBD1|16|TRBJ2-5|TRBV28
TGTGCCAGCAACCCTACCGGGACAGGGGCTAGAGAGACCCAGTACTTC
CASNPTGTGARETQYF
>NA|TRBD1|14|TRBJ1-1|TRBV12-3/TRBV12-4
TGTGCCAGCAGGACAGGGAGCGGGAACACTGAAGCTTTCTTT
CASRTGSGNTEAFF
>few|TRBD1|16|TRBJ1-1|TRBV27
TGTGCCAGCAGTCCCGCCCCGACAGGGGGCAGGACTGAAGCTTTCTTT
CASSPAPTGGRTEAFF
>NA|TRBD2|15|TRBJ2-5|TRBV6-2/TRBV6-3
TGTGCCAGCAGGACGGGGGGGAAGTACCAAGAGACCCAGTACTTC
CASRTGGKYQETQYF
>NA|NA|11|TRBJ1-1|TRBV27
TGTGCCAGCACCTTTGGCGGCGAAGCTTTCTTT
CASTFGGEAFF
>medium-sized|TRBD2|17|TRBJ2-4|TRBV7-8
TGTGCCAGCAGCAAGACTAGCGGGGGACTAGCCAAAAACATTCAGTACTTC
CASSKTSGGLAKNIQYF
>NA|NA|15|TRBJ2-1|TRBV5-6
TGTGCCAGCAGCAGACCCCGGGAGACCTACAATGAGCAGTTCTTC
CASSRPRETYNEQFF
>few|TRBD1|15|TRBJ2-1|TRBV5-5
TGTGCCAGCAGCTTCCGGGACAGGGAATACAATGAGCAGTTCTTC
CASSFRDREYNEQFF
>NA|TRBD1|15|TRBJ2-1|TRBV6-5
TGTGCCAGCACTCCAGGGGGACAGAGATACAATGAGCAGTTCTTC
CASTPGGQRYNEQFF
>many|TRBD1|16|TRBJ2-1|TRBV7-6
TGTGCCAGCAGCCCGCCGACAGGGAGCTCCTACAATGAGCAGTTCTTC
CASSPPTGSSYNEQFF
>NA|NA|15|TRBJ2-7|TRBV6-1
TGTGCCAGCAGTGAATGGAAATTCCCTTCCTACGAGCAGTACTTC
CASSEWKFPSYEQYF
>few|NA|18|TRBJ2-3|TRBV10-2
TGCGCCAGCAGTGAAAGTGTGGCTCGTGCTTGGGGCACAGATACGCAGTATTTT
CASSESVARAWGTDTQYF
>NA|NA|13|TRBJ1-1|TRBV7-9
TGTGCCAGCACCTTGGGGATAAACACTGAAGCTTTCTTT
CASTLGINTEAFF
>NA|NA|12|TRBJ2-2|TRBV19
TGTGCCATAGAGAACCATTTCGGGGAGCTGTTTTTT
CAIENHFGELFF
>NA|TRBD2|17|TRBJ2-1|TRBV6-5
TGTGCCAGCGGCGGGACTAGCGGGGGGGGGTCCTACAATGAGCAGTTCTTC
CASGGTSGGGSYNEQFF
>NA|NA|14|TRBJ2-7|TRBV6-1
TGTGCCAGCAGTGAATGGACAGAGACCTACGAGCAGTACTTC
CASSEWTETYEQYF